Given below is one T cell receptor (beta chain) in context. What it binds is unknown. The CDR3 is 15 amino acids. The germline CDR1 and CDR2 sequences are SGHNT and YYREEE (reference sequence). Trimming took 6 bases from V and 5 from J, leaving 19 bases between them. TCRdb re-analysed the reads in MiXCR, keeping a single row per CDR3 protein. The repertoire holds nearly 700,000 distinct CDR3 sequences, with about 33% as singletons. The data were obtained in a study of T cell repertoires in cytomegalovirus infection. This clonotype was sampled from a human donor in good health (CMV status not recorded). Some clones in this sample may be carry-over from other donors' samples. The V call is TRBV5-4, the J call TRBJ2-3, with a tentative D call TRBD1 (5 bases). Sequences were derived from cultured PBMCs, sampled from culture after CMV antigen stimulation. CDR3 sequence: CASTVQAALQDTQYF. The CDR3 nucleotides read TGTGCCAGCACCGTACAGGCGGCCCTTCAAGATACGCAGTATTTT.